This T cell receptor (beta chain) came from a study of blood T cell repertoires in COVID-19. Study background: The United States, Italy and Spain provided the acute and convalescent COVID-19 samples. PBMCs, B-cell-depleted T cells, or T cells provided the cDNA or gDNA that made up the material.

Original processing methods: Amplification with reference gene primers provided the estimates of nucleated cell counts. Libraries were prepared by immunoSEQ multiplex PCR; TCRdb keeps only in-frame clonotypes and omits some of them. That table is the source of V, J and clone size, and D and trimming were worked out from the DNA. The table records approximately 150,000 clones, around four fifths of them present only once. The CDR3 runs to 14 residues. The germline V and J ends were trimmed by 3 bases and 4 bases, with 10 bases remaining between them. From germline, CDR1 is KGHSH and CDR2 LQKENI. J is TRBJ2-1 and V is TRBV18; D is uncertain. Sequenced material: peripheral blood. The clonotype was recovered from a woman of 80 years or more with acute or convalescent COVID-19. CDR3: CASSPSTDYNEQFF. For the CDR3, the DNA is TGTGCCAGCTCACCTTCGACTGATTACAATGAGCAGTTCTTC.